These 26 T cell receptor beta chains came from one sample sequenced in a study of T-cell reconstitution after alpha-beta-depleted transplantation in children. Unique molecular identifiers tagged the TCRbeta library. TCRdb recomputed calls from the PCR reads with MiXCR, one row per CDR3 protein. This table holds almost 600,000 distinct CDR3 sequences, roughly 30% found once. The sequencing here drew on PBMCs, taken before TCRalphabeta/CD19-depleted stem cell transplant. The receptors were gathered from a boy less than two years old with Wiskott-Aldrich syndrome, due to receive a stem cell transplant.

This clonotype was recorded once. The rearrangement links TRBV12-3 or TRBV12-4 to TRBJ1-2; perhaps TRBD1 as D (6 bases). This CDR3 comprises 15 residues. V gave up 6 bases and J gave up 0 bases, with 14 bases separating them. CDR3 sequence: CASRLGADSNYGYTF. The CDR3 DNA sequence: TGTGCCAGCAGGCTGGGGGCGGATTCTAACTATGGCTACACCTTC.

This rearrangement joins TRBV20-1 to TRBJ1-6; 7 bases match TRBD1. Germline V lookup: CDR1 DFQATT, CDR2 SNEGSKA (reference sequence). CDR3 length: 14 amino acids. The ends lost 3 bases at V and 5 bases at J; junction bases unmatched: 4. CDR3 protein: CSARATGHNSPLHF. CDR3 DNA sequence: TGCAGTGCTAGGGCGACAGGGCATAATTCACCCCTCCACTTT.

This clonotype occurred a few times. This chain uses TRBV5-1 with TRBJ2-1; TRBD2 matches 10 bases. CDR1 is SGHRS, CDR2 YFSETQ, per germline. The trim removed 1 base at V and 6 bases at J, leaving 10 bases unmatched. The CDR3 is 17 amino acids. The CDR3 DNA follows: TGCGCCAGCAGCTTGAGTTTCCTAGCGGGAGCCTCCAATGAGCAGTTCTTC. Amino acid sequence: CASSLSFLAGASNEQFF.

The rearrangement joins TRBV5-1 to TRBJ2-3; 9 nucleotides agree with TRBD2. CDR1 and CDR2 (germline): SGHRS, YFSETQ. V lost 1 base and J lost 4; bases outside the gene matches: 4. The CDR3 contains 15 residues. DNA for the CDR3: TGCGCCAGCAGCTTGAGGACTAGCGCCCCAGATACGCAGTATTTT. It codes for CASSLRTSAPDTQYF.

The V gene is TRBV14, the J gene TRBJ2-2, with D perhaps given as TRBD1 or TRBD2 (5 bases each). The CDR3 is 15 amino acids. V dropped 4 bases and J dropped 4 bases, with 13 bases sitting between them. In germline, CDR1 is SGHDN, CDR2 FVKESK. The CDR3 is CASSPTWDGTGELFF. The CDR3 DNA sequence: TGTGCCAGCAGCCCGACATGGGACGGCACCGGGGAGCTGTTTTTT.

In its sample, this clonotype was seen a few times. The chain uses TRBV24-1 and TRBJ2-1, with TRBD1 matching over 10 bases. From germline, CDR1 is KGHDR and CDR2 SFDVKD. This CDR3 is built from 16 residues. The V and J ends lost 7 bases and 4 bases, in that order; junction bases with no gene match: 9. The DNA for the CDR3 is TGTGCCACCAGCGACCAGGGGACAGGGGATTACAATGAGCAGTTCTTC. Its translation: CATSDQGTGDYNEQFF.

The CDR3 protein is CSAEAGGPLGNEQFF. The CDR3 coding sequence is TGCAGTGCCGAAGCGGGAGGGCCGCTTGGGAATGAGCAGTTCTTC. The chain carries TRBV20-1 and TRBJ2-1; TRBD2 agrees at 10 bases. Germline V gene sequence: CDR1 DFQATT, CDR2 SNEGSKA (reference sequence). V gave up 6 bases and J gave up 7 bases; unmatched junction bases: 12. This CDR3 has 15 residues.

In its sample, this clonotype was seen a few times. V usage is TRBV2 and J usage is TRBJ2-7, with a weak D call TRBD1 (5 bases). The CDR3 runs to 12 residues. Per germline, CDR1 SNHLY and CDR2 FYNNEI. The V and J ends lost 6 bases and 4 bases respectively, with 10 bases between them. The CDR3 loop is CASRGLIYEQYF. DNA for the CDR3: TGTGCCAGCAGGGGGCTAATTTACGAGCAGTACTTC.

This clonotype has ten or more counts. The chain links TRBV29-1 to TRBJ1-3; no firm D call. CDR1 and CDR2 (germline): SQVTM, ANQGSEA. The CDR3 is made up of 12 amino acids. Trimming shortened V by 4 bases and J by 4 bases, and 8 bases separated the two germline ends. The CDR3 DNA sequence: TGCAGCGTTGTCAACAGCGGAAACACCATATATTTT. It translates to CSVVNSGNTIYF.

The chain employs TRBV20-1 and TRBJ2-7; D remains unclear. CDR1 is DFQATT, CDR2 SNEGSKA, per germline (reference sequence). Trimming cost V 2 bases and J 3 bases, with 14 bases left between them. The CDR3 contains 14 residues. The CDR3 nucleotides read TGCAGTGCTAGACGGCGAGCCCCCAACTACGAGCAGTACTTC. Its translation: CSARRRAPNYEQYF.

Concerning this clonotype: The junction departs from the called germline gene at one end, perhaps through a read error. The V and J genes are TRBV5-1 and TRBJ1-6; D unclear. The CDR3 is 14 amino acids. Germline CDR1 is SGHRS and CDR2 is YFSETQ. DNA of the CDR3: TGCGCCAGCAGCTTGCAGGCAGGAGGGTCACCCCTCCACTTC. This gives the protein CASSLQAGGSPLHF.

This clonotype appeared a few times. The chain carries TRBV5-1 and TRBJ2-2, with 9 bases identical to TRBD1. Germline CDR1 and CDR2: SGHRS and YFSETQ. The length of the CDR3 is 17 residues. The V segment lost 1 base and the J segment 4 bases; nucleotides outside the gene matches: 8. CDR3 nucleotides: TGCGCCAGCAGCTTGATTTTGGGACAGGGACCCACCGGGGAGCTGTTTTTT. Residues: CASSLILGQGPTGELFF. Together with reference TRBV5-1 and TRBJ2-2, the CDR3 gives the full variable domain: KAGVTQTPRYLIKTRGQQVTLSCSPISGHRSVSWYQQTPGQGLQFLFEYFSETQRNKGNFPGRFSGRQFSNSRSEMNVSTLELGDSALYLCASSLILGQGPTGELFFGEGSRLTVL.

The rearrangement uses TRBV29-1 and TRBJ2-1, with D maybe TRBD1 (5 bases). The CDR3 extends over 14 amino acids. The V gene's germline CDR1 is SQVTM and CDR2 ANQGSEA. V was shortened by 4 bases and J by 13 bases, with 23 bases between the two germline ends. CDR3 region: CSVVSRATHQPQFF. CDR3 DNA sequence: TGCAGCGTTGTAAGCAGGGCCACACATCAGCCCCAGTTCTTC.

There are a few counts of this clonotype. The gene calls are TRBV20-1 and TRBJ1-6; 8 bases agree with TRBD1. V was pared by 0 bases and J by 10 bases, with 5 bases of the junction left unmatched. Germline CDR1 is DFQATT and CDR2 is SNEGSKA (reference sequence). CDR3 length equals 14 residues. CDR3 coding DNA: TGCAGTGCTAGAGAGACAGGGGTTCGGTCACCCCTCCACTTT. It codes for CSARETGVRSPLHF.

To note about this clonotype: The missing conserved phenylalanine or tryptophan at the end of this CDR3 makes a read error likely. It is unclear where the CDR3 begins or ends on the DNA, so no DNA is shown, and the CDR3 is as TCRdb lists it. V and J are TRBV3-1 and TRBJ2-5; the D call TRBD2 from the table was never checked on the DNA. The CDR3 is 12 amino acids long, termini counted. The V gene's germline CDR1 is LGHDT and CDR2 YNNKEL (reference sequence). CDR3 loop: CASSPGLAGVSS.

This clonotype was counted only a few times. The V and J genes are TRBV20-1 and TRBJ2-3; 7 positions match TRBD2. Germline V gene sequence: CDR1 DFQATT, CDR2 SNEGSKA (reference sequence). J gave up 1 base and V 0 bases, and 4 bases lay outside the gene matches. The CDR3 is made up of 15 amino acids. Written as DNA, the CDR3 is TGCAGTGCTAGAGATTGGCGGGAGCGCACAGATACGCAGTATTTT. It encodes CSARDWRERTDTQYF.

CDR3 loop: CSAADRDSYNEQFF. CDR3 nucleotide sequence: TGCAGTGCTGCGGACAGGGACTCCTACAATGAGCAGTTCTTC. The chain recombines TRBV20-1 with TRBJ2-1, with 8 bases identical to TRBD1. Germline-derived CDR1 and CDR2 are DFQATT and SNEGSKA (reference sequence). The V segment lost 5 bases and the J segment 0 bases; nucleotides outside the gene matches: 3. The CDR3 loop spans 14 amino acids.

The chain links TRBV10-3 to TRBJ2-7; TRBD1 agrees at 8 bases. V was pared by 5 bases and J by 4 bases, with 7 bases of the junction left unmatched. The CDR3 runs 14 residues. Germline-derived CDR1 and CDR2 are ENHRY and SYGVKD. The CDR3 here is CAISSGQGVYEQYF. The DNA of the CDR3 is TGTGCCATCAGTTCTGGACAGGGTGTATACGAGCAGTACTTC.

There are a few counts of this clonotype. CDR3 sequence (DNA): TGTGCCATCAGTGCTAGGAGTGGCTACAATGAGCAGTTCTTC. Encoded protein: CAISARSGYNEQFF. V gene TRBV10-3 combines with J gene TRBJ2-1; D remains ambiguous. The CDR3 is 14 amino acids. The germline gives CDR1 ENHRY, CDR2 SYGVKD. Trimming stripped 4 bases from V and 3 bases from J, with 10 bases between.

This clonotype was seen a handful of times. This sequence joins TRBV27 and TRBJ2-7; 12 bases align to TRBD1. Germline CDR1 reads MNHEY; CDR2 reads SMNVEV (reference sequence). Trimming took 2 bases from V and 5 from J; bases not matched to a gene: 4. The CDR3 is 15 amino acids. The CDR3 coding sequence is TGTGCCAGCAGTTTAGTGGGACAGGGGGCCGACGAGCAGTACTTC. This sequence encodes CASSLVGQGADEQYF.

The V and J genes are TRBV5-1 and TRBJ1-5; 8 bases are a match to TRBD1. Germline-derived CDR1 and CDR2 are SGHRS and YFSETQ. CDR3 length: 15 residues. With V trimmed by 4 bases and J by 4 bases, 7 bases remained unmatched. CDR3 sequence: CASSVSGGRNQPQHF. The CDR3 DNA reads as TGCGCCAGCAGCGTCTCAGGGGGCCGGAATCAGCCCCAGCATTTT. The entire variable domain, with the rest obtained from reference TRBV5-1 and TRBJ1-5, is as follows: KAGVTQTPRYLIKTRGQQVTLSCSPISGHRSVSWYQQTPGQGLQFLFEYFSETQRNKGNFPGRFSGRQFSNSRSEMNVSTLELGDSALYLCASSVSGGRNQPQHFGDGTRLSIL.

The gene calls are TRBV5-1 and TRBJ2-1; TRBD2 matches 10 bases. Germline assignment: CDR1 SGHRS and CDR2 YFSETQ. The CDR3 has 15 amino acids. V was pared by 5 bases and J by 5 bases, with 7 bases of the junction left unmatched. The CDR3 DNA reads TGCGCCAGCAGTTACGGGACTAGCGCCGACAATGAGCAGTTCTTC. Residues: CASSYGTSADNEQFF. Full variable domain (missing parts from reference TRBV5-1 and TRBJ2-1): KAGVTQTPRYLIKTRGQQVTLSCSPISGHRSVSWYQQTPGQGLQFLFEYFSETQRNKGNFPGRFSGRQFSNSRSEMNVSTLELGDSALYLCASSYGTSADNEQFFGPGTRLTVL.

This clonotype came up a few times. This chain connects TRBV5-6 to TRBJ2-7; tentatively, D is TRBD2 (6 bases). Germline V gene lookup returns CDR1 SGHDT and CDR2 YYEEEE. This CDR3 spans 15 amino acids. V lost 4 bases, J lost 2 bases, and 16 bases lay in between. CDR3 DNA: TGTGCCAGCAGCCCGTTACGGGAGCGACCCTACGAGCAGTACTTC. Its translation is CASSPLRERPYEQYF. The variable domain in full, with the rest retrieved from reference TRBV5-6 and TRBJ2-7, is DAGVTQSPTHLIKTRGQQVTLRCSPKSGHDTVSWYQQALGQGPQFIFQYYEEEERQRGNFPDRFSGHQFPNYSSELNVNALLLGDSALYLCASSPLRERPYEQYFGPGTRLTVT.

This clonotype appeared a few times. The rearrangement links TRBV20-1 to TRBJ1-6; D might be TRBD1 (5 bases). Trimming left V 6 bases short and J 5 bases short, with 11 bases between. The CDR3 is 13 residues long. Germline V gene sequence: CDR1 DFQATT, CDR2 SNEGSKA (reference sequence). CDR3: CSAQTDNNSPLHF. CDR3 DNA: TGCAGTGCACAGACGGACAATAATTCACCCCTCCACTTT.

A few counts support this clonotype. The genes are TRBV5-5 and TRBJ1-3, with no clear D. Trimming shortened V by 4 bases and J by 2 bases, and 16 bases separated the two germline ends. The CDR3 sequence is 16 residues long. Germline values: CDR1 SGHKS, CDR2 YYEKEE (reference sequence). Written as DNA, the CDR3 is TGTGCCAGCAGCCCTGCGGCCCCTGCGGCTGGAAACACCATATATTTT. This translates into CASSPAAPAAGNTIYF.

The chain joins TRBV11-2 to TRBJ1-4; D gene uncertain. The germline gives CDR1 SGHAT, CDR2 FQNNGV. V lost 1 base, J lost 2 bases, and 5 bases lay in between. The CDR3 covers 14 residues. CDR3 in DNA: TGTGCCAGCAGCTTAGGGTTCACTAATGAAAAACTGTTTTTT. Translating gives CASSLGFTNEKLFF.